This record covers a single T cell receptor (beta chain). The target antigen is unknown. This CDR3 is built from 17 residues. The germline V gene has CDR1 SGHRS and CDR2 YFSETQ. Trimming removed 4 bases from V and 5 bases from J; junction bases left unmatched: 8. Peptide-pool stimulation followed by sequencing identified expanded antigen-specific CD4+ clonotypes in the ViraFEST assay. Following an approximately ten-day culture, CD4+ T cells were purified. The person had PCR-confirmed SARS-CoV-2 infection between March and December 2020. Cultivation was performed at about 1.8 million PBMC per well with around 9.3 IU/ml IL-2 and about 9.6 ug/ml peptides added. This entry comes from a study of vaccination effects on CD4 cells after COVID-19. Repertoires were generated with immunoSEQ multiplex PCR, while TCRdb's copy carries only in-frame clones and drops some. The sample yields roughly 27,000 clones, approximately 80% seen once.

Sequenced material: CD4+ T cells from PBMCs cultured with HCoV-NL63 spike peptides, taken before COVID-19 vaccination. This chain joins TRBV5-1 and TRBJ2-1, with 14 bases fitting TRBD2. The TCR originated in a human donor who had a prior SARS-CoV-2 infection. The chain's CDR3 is CASSLWTSGRTNNEQFF. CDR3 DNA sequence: TGCGCCAGCAGCCTGTGGACTAGCGGGAGGACAAACAATGAGCAGTTCTTC.